This T cell receptor beta chain comes out of a study of T cell responses to AZD1222 COVID-19 vaccine. Study-wide background: Second-dose recipients at about 4 or about 12 weeks were treated as one pooled group.

Only in-frame clones appear in the TCRdb table, and some are missing; sequencing was by immunoSEQ multiplex PCR. The table has about 150,000 clones, roughly 90% seen once. On this clone: What it binds is unknown.

V dropped 6 bases and J dropped 4 bases, with 12 bases sitting between them. CDR3 length: 13 amino acids. Germline CDR1 reads MDHEN; CDR2 reads SYDVKM. Findings and limits, study-wide: Clonal diversity was possibly underestimated, and the donors were mostly white British, with more females. Regions 160-218 and 743-854 dominated among vaccine-associated CD4 TCRs spanning spike. Once two AZD1222 doses were given, Spike-specific TCR breadth and depth went up.

The chain carries TRBV28 and TRBJ1-2; D gene ambiguous. This receptor was obtained from an adult in good health. The sequenced sample was peripheral blood, obtained on day 0 of AZD1222 vaccination. The CDR3 DNA sequence: TGTGCCAGCAGCCTTGGGGATGCCTATGGCTACACCTTC. It encodes CASSLGDAYGYTF.